This TCR beta chain emerged from a study of cytomegalovirus exposure and HLA in healthy donors. General study findings and limits: Being productive about 90% or about 30% of the time was typical of most TCR beta V segments in an earlier analysis. Cytomegalovirus association was assigned to about 150 TCR beta chains.

Germline V gene sequence: CDR1 LNHDA, CDR2 SQIVND (reference sequence). Trimming removed 2 bases from V and 6 bases from J, with 17 bases in between. This CDR3 has 16 amino acids. Concerning this clone: The antigen remains undetermined.

The study ran its PCR with 60 Vbeta and 13 Jbeta primers. Per the original data handling: Later work found 80 million or so unique TCR beta chains, with 9.5 million to 12 million shared. TCRdb's table, derived via immunoSEQ multiplex PCR, lists solely in-frame clones and lacks some. That table supplies the V and J calls and clone size; D and trimming were determined from the DNA. This table holds about 110,000 clones, roughly 70% found once. The source material was PBMCs. V is TRBV19 and J is TRBJ1-5; D is possibly TRBD1 (6 bases). The TCR sequence derives from a man aged 35-49 years in good health and CMV-seronegative. The CDR3 DNA reads TGTGCCAGTAGTATACGGGACAATCAAAAGGGTCAGCCCCAGCATTTT. Amino acids: CASSIRDNQKGQPQHF.